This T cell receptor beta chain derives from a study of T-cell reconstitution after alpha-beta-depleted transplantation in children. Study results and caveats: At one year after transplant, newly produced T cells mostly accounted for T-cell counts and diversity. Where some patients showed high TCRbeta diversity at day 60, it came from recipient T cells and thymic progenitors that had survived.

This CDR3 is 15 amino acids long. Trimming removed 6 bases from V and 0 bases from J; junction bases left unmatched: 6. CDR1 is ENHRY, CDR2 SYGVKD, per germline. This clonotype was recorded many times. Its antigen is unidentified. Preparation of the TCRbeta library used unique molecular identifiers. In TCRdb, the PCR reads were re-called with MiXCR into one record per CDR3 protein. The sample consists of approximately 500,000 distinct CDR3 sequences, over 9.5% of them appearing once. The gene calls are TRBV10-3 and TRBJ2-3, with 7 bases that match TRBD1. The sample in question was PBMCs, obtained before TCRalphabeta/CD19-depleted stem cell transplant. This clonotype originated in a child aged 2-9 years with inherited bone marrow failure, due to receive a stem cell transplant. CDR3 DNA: TGTGCCATCAGCGAACCGGGACAGAGCACAGATACGCAGTATTTT. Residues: CAISEPGQSTDTQYF.